The T cell receptor (beta chain) described here comes from a study of beta chain features in type 1 diabetes (dated by TCRdb to about 2018). Background for the entire study: Mean age, gender distribution, total cell number and subset yield did not differ between patients and healthy donors. A total of about 110,000,000 sorted cells were examined across all samples, and a strong correlation was observed between cell number per subset and RNA yield. Naive and central memory subsets were obtained from all 28 donors, but regulatory and stem cell-like memory subsets were isolated from only 8 patients and roughly eight healthy donors. The study compared TCRB repertoires of sorted circulating CD4+ T cell subsets between recently diagnosed type 1 diabetes patients and matched healthy donors.

The entire amount of isolated RNA was reverse transcribed using the High Capacity cDNA Reverse Transcription Kit, so the sequenced TCRB transcripts were expressed ones. Deep immunoSEQ sequencing was performed on naive, central memory and regulatory T cell samples, with an average of around 3.5 million total reads per sample. Sorted cells were lysed in RLT buffer and RNA was extracted with DNase-treated RNeasy Micro or Mini kits, depending on cell number. To prevent cross-contamination, every cell subset was processed on its own, while patient and healthy donor samples were processed together. TCRB sequences were amplified from cDNA with the immunoSEQ multiplex PCR, producing 87-bp fragments spanning the CDR3 region. Amplicons were sequenced on the Illumina HiSeq platform. The study's own analysis went as follows. Synthetic template baselines were used to correct PCR bias computationally, reads within Hamming distance 2 were collapsed, and singletons that could not be merged were discarded. By aligning reads against IMGT, V, D and J genes, CDR3 length, and insertions or deletions at six rearrangement sites were assigned. Within each subset, clonotype counts were normalized to sorted cell number, and only after that were true diversity and Gini coefficients computed with the tcR R package. Repertoire sharing was quantified using the overlap coefficient calculated on TCRB nucleotide sequences. TCRdb carries this immuneACCESS record with in-frame sequences only. Its versions omit some clonotypes, under half of them owing to an unresolved V gene in the studies checked, with the rest unexplained. That table is the source of V, J and clone size, and D and trimming were worked out from the DNA. Counted in this sample were 100,000 to 150,000 clones; approximately 15% of them appeared once. Around 2.5% of the sample comes from the top ten.

Including the terminal cysteine and phenylalanine, the CDR3 comprises 13 residues. The sequence is cut down to CDR3 DNA, 39 bases in frame from base 1. For CDR1 and CDR2, the germline V gene lists MDHEN and SYDVKM. Deletion took 6 bases off V and 8 bases off J, with a span of 16 bases between the germline ends. What the research found in general, with its limitations: Naive, central memory and regulatory TCRB repertoires appeared to be more similar among patients than among healthy donors. HLA sub-analyses involved small numbers of individuals, so any influence of HLA type on TCRB rearrangement remained unresolved. In all four CD4+ subsets, TCRB CDR3 length was moderately but significantly shorter in type 1 diabetes patients. At VDJ recombination sites, type 1 diabetes patients had fewer insertions and more deleted nucleotides, which implies abnormalities in thymic rearrangement. Because cDNA rather than genomic DNA was sequenced, highly expressing activated cells could have been over-represented, although no difference in activation and CD3 levels was found between groups. PCR might favor shorter templates, but patient and control samples were amplified and corrected together, so any skew would affect both groups equally.

This clone was recorded a few times. It has no known antigen specificity. No base qualities exist here, and no much larger clone lies one base off it. From each donor, a single peripheral blood sample of 90 to 150 mL on average was drawn into heparinised tubes. Using a panel that included CD45RO, CCR7, CD25, CD127, CD95 and CD27, naive, central memory, regulatory and stem cell-like memory CD4+ T cells were sorted on a BD FACSAria II. Every sorted population had a purity above 98%. Right away, PBMCs were isolated by Lymphoprep density gradient centrifugation and were stained directly, with no culture step. So that batch effects would be minimized, each experiment stained and sorted samples in pairs, pairing one healthy donor with one patient.

The source of this sequence is a man younger than 30 with type 1 diabetes. The rearrangement combines TRBV28 with TRBJ1-2; the D segment could be TRBD1, given 5 matching bases. The specimen sequenced was central memory CD4+ T cells from blood. For the CDR3, the sequence is CASSSTGVLGYTF. The DNA sequence follows: TGTGCCAGCAGCTCCACGGGGGTGCTCGGCTACACCTTC.